This T cell receptor (beta chain) is from a study of CD8 T cells in ankylosing spondylitis. CDR3 length: 16 residues. The germline V and J ends were trimmed by 1 base and 2 bases, with 15 bases remaining between them. Germline V gene data show CDR1 as SGHTA and CDR2 as FQGNSA. TCRdb used MiXCR to reprocess the 5' RACE reads, holding one entry per CDR3 protein. The sample has 250,000 or so distinct CDR3 sequences, about 18% seen once. The clonotype was recovered from a male donor with ankylosing spondylitis or in good health (not recorded which). The chain joins TRBV7-2 to TRBJ2-7; TRBD1 might be the D (6 bases). Material for sequencing was blood, either unsorted or a sorted T cell fraction (not recorded which). The chain's CDR3 is CASSLVLGEGAYEQYF. CDR3 DNA: TGTGCCAGCAGCTTAGTTCTTGGTGAGGGGGCCTACGAGCAGTACTTC.